This T cell receptor beta chain stems from a study of cytomegalovirus exposure and HLA in healthy donors. V was trimmed by 3 bases and J by 10 bases, leaving 10 bases between them. The CDR3 contains 12 residues. Germline V gene sequence: CDR1 KGHSH, CDR2 LQKENI. Comments on this clone: What it binds is unknown.

The PCR was carried out with 60 Vbeta primers and 13 Jbeta primers. In the source study's methods: In a later analysis, approximately 80 million unique TCR beta chains included roughly 11 million shared by two or more donors. Profiling relied on immunoSEQ multiplex PCR, and the TCRdb table lists in-frame clones only, not all of them. V and J calls and clone size come straight from that table; D and trimming were deduced from the DNA. The table has fewer than 200,000 clones, approximately 80% seen once; the top ten hold under 2.5%. The study, taken as a whole, reports: Some TCR beta chains (164 of them) were listed as cytomegalovirus-associated. Several of the most significant clusters were apparently associated with common viral pathogens in a later analysis. HLA alleles were associated with some 17,000 TCR beta sequences in a later analysis at 0.05 false discovery rate.

The V gene is TRBV18, the J gene TRBJ2-1, with unresolved D. The sample comprised PBMCs. The receptor comes from a man in his 60s in good health and CMV-seronegative. As DNA, the CDR3 is TGTGCCAGCTCACCGAACAGTCTAGAGCAGTTCTTC. It specifies CASSPNSLEQFF.